This TCR beta chain was sequenced for a study of identical twins. This CDR3 contains 15 residues. The trim removed 3 bases at V and 2 bases at J, leaving 4 bases unmatched. From germline, CDR1 is SGHRS and CDR2 YFSETQ. This clonotype was found a few times. TCRdb ran MiXCR on the 5' RACE reads and lists one entry per CDR3 protein. The sample has about 520,000 distinct CDR3 sequences; approximately 22% are singletons. This sample was also put to use in a study of T cells expressing NK-cell markers.

This receptor was identified in a woman aged 18-35 years in good health. The chain carries TRBV5-1 and TRBJ1-4, with TRBD1 identical over 7 bases. Sample: CD4+ T cells sorted from blood. As DNA, the CDR3 is TGCGCCAGCAGCTGGGACAGTTGGACTAATGAAAAACTGTTTTTT. Protein product: CASSWDSWTNEKLFF.